This TCR beta chain derives from a study of blood T cell repertoires in COVID-19. The CDR3 is 15 amino acids. Trimming removed 3 bases from V and 6 bases from J; junction bases left unmatched: 11. Germline V gives CDR1 SGHNT, CDR2 YYREEE (reference sequence). All recovered Cohort 3 donors got two negative PCRs, got clearance, or saw symptom resolution. As originally analysed: For nucleated cells, counts were estimated from reference gene primer amplification. This table comes from immunoSEQ multiplex PCR, and its TCRdb copy is limited to in-frame clones, with some not included. The V and J calls and the clone size are those of that table, but D and trimming were determined from the DNA. The sample has roughly 170,000 clones, 78% seen once.

The clonotype was recovered from a woman in her 50s who had recovered from COVID-19. The chain combines TRBV5-4 with TRBJ1-1; 7 nucleotides align to TRBD1. The sequenced sample was PBMCs or T cells enriched from blood (not recorded which). This chain's CDR3 is CASSYQQGFRAEAFF. For the CDR3, the DNA is TGTGCCAGCAGCTACCAACAGGGGTTTCGCGCTGAAGCTTTCTTT. The complete variable domain, with remaining parts taken from reference TRBV5-4 and TRBJ1-1, reads ETGVTQSPTHLIKTRGQQVTLRCSSQSGHNTVSWYQQALGQGPQFIFQYYREEENGRGNFPPRFSGLQFPNYSSELNVNALELDDSALYLCASSYQQGFRAEAFFGQGTRLTVV.